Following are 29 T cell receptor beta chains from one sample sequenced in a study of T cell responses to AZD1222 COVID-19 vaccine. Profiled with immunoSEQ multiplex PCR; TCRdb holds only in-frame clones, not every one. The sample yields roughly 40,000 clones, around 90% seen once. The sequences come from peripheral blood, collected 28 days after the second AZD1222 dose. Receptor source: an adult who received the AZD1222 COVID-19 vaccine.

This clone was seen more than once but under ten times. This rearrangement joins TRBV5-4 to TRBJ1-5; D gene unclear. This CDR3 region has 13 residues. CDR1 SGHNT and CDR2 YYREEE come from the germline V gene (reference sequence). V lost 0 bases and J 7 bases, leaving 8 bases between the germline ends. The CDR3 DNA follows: TGTGCCAGCAGCTTGGGCACGGGCCAGCCCCAGCATTTT. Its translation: CASSLGTGQPQHF.

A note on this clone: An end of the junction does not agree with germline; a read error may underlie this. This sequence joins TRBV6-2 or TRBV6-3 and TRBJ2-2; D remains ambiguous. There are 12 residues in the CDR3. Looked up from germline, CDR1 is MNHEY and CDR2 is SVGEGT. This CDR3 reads CAGSYGTGELFF. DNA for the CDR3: TGTGCCGGCAGTTACGGGACCGGGGAGCTGTTTTTT.

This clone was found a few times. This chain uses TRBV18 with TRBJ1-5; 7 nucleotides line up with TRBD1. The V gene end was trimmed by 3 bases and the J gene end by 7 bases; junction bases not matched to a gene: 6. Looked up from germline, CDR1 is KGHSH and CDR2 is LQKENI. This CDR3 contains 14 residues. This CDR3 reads CASSPGQERQPQHF. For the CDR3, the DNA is TGTGCCAGCTCACCTGGACAGGAAAGACAGCCCCAGCATTTT.

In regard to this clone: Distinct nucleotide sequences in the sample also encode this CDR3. CDR3 in amino acids: CASSWGQGSDTQYF. The CDR3 DNA reads TGTGCCAGCAGCTGGGGACAGGGGAGCGATACGCAGTATTTT. The chain uses TRBV5-4 and TRBJ2-3; TRBD1 agrees at 10 bases. V was pared by 3 bases and J by 6 bases, with 4 bases of the junction left unmatched. This CDR3 spans 14 amino acids. Per the germline V gene, CDR1 is SGHNT and CDR2 is YYREEE (reference sequence).

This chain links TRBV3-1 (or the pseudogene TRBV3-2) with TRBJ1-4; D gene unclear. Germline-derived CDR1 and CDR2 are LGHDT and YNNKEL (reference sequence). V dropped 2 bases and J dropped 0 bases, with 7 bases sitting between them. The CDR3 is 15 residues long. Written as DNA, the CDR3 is TGTGCCAGCAGCCAAACAGCTTCAACTAATGAAAAACTGTTTTTT. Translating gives CASSQTASTNEKLFF.

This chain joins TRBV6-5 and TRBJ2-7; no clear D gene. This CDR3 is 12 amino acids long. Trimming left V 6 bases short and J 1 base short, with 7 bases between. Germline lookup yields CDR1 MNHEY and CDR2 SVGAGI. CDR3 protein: CASSSESYEQYF. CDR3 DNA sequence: TGTGCCAGCAGCAGTGAGTCCTACGAGCAGTACTTC.

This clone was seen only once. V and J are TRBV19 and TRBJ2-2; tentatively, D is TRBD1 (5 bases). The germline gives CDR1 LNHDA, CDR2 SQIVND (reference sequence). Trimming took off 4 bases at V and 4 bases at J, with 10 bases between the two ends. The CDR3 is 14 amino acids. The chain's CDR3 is CASSSQGGTGELFF. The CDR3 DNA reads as TGTGCCAGTAGTAGCCAGGGCGGCACCGGGGAGCTGTTTTTT.

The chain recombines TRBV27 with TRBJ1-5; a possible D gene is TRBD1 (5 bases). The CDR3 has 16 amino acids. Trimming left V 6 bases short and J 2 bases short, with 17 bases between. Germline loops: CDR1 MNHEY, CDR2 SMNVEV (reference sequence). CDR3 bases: TGTGCCAGCAGCCGAGGGACCGCGCAGGGCAATCAGCCCCAGCATTTT. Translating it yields CASSRGTAQGNQPQHF.

The CDR3 is CATSRDRWWAGAYNEQFF. CDR3 DNA sequence: TGTGCCACCAGCAGAGATCGATGGTGGGCAGGGGCCTACAATGAGCAGTTCTTC. This sequence joins TRBV15 and TRBJ2-1, with a tentative D call TRBD1 (6 bases). V was trimmed by 0 bases and J by 2 bases, leaving 17 bases between them. Looked up from germline, CDR1 is LNHNV and CDR2 is YYDKDF (reference sequence). The CDR3 covers 18 residues. Full variable domain (outside the CDR3, taken from reference TRBV15 and TRBJ2-1): DAMVIQNPRYQVTQFGKPVTLSCSQTLNHNVMYWYQQKSSQAPKLLFHYYDKDFNNEADTPDNFQSRRPNTSFCFLDIRSPGLGDTAMYLCATSRDRWWAGAYNEQFFGPGTRLTVL.

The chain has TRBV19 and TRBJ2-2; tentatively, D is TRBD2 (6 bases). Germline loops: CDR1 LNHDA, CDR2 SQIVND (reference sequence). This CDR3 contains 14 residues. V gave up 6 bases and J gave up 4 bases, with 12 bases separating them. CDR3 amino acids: CASREGRRTGELFF. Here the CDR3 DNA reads TGTGCCAGTAGGGAGGGGAGGCGCACCGGGGAGCTGTTTTTT. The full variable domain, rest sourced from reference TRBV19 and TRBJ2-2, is DGGITQSPKYLFRKEGQNVTLSCEQNLNHDAMYWYRQDPGQGLRLIYYSQIVNDFQKGDIAEGYSVSREKKESFPLTVTSAQKNPTAFYLCASREGRRTGELFFGEGSRLTVL.

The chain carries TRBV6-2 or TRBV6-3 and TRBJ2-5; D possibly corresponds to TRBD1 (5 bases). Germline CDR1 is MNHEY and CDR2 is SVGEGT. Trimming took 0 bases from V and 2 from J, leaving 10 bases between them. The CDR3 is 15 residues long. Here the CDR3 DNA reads TGTGCCAGCAGTTACTCGCCAGGGCTTCAAGAGACCCAGTACTTC. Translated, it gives CASSYSPGLQETQYF.

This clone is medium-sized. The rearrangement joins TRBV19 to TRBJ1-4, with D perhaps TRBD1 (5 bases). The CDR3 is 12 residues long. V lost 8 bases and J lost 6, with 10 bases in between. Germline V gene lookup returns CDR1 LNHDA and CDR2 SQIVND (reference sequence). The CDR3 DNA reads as TGTGCCAGTCACGGGGGGGATGAAAAACTGTTTTTT. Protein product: CASHGGDEKLFF.

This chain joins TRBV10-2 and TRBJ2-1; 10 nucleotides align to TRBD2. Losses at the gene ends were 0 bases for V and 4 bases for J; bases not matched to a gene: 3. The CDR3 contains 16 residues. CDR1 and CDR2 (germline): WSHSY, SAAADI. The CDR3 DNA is TGCGCCAGCAGTGAGTCTAGCGGGGGGTTTTACAATGAGCAGTTCTTC. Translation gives CASSESSGGFYNEQFF.

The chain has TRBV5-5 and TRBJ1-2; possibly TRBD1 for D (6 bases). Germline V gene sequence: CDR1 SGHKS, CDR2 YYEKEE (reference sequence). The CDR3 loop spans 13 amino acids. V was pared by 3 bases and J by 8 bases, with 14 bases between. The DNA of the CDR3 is TGTGCCAGCAGCTCAGCTACAGGGAGGGGCTACACCTTC. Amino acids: CASSSATGRGYTF. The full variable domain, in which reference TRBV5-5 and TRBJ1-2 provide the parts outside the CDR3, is DAGVTQSPTHLIKTRGQQVTLRCSPISGHKSVSWYQQVLGQGPQFIFQYYEKEERGRGNFPDRFSARQFPNYSSELNVNALLLGDSALYLCASSSATGRGYTFGSGTRLTVV.

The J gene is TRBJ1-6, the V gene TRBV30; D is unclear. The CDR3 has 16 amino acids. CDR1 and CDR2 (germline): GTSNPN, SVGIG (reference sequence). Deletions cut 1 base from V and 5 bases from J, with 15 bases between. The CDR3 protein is CAWSGGLRRDNSPLHF. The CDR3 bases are TGTGCCTGGAGTGGAGGTCTCAGGAGGGATAATTCACCCCTCCACTTT.

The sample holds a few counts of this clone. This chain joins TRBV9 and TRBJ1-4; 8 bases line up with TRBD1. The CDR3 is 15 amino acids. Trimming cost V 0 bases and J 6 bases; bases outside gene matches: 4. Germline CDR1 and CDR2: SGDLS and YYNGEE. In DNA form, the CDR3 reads TGTGCCAGCAGCGTAGCTCAGGGGGCAGATGAAAAACTGTTTTTT. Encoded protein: CASSVAQGADEKLFF.

The CDR3 sequence: CASSQEGVGILNYGYTF. DNA of the CDR3: TGCGCCAGCAGCCAAGAGGGGGTCGGGATACTAAACTATGGCTACACCTTC. The chain combines TRBV4-3 with TRBJ1-2, with D perhaps TRBD1 (5 bases). The CDR3 has 17 amino acids. CDR1 LGHNA and CDR2 YSLEER come from the germline V gene. V gave up 0 bases and J gave up 2 bases, with 16 bases separating them.

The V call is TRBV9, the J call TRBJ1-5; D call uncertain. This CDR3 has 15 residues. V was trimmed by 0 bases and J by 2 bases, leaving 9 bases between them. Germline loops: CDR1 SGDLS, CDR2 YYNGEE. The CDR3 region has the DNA TGTGCCAGCAGCGTAGGGGAGGGCCGCAATCAGCCCCAGCATTTT. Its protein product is CASSVGEGRNQPQHF. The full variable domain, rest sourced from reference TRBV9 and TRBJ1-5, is DSGVTQTPKHLITATGQRVTLRCSPRSGDLSVYWYQQSLDQGLQFLIQYYNGEERAKGNILERFSAQQFPDLHSELNLSSLELGDSALYFCASSVGEGRNQPQHFGDGTRLSIL.

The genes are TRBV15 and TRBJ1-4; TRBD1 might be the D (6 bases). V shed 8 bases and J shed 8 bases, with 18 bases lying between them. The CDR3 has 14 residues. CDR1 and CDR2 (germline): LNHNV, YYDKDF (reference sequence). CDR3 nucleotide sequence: TGTGCCACCTCGGAGGGGGGATCAGCAGAAAAACTGTTTTTT. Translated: CATSEGGSAEKLFF.

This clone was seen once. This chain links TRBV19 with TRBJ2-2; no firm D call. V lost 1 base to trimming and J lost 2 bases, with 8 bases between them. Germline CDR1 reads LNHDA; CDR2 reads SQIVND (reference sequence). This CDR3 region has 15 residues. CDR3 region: CASSIGGRNTGELFF. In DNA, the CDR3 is TGTGCCAGTAGTATAGGAGGCAGAAACACCGGGGAGCTGTTTTTT.

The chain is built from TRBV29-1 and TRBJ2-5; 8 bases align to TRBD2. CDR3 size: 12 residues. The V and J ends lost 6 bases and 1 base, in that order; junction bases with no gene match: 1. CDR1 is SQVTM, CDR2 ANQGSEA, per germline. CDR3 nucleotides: TGCAGCGTCGGGACTAGCCAAGAGACCCAGTACTTC. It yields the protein CSVGTSQETQYF. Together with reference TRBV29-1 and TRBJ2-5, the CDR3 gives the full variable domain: SAVISQKPSRDICQRGTSLTIQCQVDSQVTMMFWYRQQPGQSLTLIATANQGSEATYESGFVIDKFPISRPNLTFSTLTVSNMSPEDSSIYLCSVGTSQETQYFGPGTRLLVL.

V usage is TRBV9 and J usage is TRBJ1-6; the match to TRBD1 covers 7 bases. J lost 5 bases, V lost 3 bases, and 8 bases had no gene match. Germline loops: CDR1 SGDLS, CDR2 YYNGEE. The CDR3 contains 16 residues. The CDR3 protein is CASSATGRKDNSPLHF. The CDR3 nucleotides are TGTGCCAGCAGCGCGACAGGGCGAAAGGATAATTCACCCCTCCACTTT. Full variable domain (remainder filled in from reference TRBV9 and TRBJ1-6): DSGVTQTPKHLITATGQRVTLRCSPRSGDLSVYWYQQSLDQGLQFLIQYYNGEERAKGNILERFSAQQFPDLHSELNLSSLELGDSALYFCASSATGRKDNSPLHFGNGTRLTVT.

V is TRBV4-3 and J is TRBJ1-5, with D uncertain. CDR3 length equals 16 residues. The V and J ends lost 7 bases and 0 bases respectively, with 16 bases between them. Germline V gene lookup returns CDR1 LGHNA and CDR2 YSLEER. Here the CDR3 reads CASNLVVGFSNQPQHF. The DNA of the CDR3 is TGCGCCAGCAACCTTGTGGTGGGCTTTAGCAATCAGCCCCAGCATTTT.

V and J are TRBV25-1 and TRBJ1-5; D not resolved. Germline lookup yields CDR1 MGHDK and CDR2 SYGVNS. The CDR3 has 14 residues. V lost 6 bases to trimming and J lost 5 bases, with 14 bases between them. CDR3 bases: TGTGCCAGCAGCGAGTACTATGGCCATCAGCCCCAGCATTTT. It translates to CASSEYYGHQPQHF.

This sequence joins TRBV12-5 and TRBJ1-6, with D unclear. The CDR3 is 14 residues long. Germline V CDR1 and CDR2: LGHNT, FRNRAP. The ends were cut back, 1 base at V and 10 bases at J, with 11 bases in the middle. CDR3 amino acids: CASGLDNANSPLHF. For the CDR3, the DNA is TGTGCTAGTGGTTTGGACAATGCGAACTCACCCCTCCACTTT. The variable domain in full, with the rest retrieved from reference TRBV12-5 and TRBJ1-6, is DARVTQTPRHKVTEMGQEVTMRCQPILGHNTVFWYRQTMMQGLELLAYFRNRAPLDDSGMPKDRFSAEMPDATLATLKIQPSEPRDSAVYFCASGLDNANSPLHFGNGTRLTVT.

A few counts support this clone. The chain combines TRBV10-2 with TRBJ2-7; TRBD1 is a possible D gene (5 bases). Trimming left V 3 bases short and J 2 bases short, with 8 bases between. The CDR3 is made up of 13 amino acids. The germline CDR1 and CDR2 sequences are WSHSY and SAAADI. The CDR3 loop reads CASSEVTAYEQYF. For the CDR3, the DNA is TGCGCCAGCAGTGAAGTGACAGCCTACGAGCAGTACTTC.

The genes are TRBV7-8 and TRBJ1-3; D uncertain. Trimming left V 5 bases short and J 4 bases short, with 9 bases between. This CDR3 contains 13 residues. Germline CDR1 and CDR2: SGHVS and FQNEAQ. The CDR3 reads CASSPLTGNTIYF. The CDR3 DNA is TGTGCCAGCAGCCCTCTTACCGGAAACACCATATATTTT.

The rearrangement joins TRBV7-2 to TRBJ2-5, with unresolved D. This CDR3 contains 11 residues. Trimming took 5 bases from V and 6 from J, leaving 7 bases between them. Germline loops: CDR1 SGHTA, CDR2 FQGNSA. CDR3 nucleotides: TGTGCCAGCAGCCCCGGTCAGACCCAGTACTTC. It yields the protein CASSPGQTQYF.

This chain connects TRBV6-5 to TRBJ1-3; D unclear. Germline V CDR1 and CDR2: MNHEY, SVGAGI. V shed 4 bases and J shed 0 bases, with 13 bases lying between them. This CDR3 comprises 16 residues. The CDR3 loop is CASSSIRGSSGNTIYF. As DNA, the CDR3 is TGTGCCAGCAGTTCGATAAGAGGGAGCTCTGGAAACACCATATATTTT.